These 32 T cell receptor beta chains were sequenced from one sample in a study of control samples from healthy donors and cancer patients (TCRdb year 2020). The library was produced with the immunoSEQ multiplex PCR assay. What TCRdb holds here is the immuneACCESS table cut down to in-frame rearrangements. Part of the clones is not present; checked against another copy, under half of the missing clones reflect an unresolved V gene, and the others are unexplained. The sample profile shows roughly 120,000 clones; around 93% of them were found once. Clones ranked in the top ten supply 1.7% of the sample. The sample taken for sequencing was PBMCs. Source of these receptors: a middle-aged man with head and neck cancer.

The V and J genes are TRBV28 and TRBJ1-1, with D perhaps matching TRBD1 (5 bases). The germline V gene encodes CDR1 MDHEN and CDR2 SYDVKM. There are 12 residues in the CDR3. V was shortened by 8 bases and J by 5 bases, with 12 bases between the two germline ends. CDR3 coding DNA: TGTGCCAGCTCCCAGGGTTTTACTGAAGCTTTCTTT. Translation: CASSQGFTEAFF.

The chain recombines TRBV4-1 with TRBJ2-1; 8 bases are a match to TRBD1. CDR1 and CDR2 from the germline V gene are MGHRA and YSYEKL. The CDR3 length is 13 residues. V dropped 4 bases and J dropped 7; count of bases not matched to a gene: 3. For the CDR3, the DNA is TGCGCCAGCAGCCCCCGGACAGGGAATGAGCAGTTCTTC. It codes for CASSPRTGNEQFF.

V usage is TRBV6-1 and J usage is TRBJ2-2; D unresolved. V shed 4 bases and J shed 3 bases, with 21 bases lying between them. In germline, CDR1 is MNHNS, CDR2 SASEGT. CDR3 length: 18 residues. The CDR3 protein is CASSVVSKALTHTGELFF. The CDR3 bases are TGTGCCAGCAGTGTTGTGAGTAAAGCGCTGACCCACACCGGGGAGCTGTTTTTT.

This clone was recorded a few times. The gene calls are TRBV10-3 and TRBJ1-2; 8 bases map to TRBD1. CDR3 size: 12 residues. V lost 8 bases to trimming and J lost 3 bases; unmatched junction nucleotides: 2. Germline V gives CDR1 ENHRY, CDR2 SYGVKD. The CDR3 reads CAIQGQDYGYTF. The CDR3 DNA is TGTGCCATCCAGGGACAGGACTATGGCTACACCTTC.

The rearrangement joins TRBV19 to TRBJ1-1, with D perhaps TRBD1 (5 bases). The CDR3 length is 14 residues. CDR1 LNHDA and CDR2 SQIVND come from the germline V gene (reference sequence). V gave up 5 bases and J gave up 7 bases, with 17 bases separating them. The CDR3 sequence is CASSLRRGEFEAFF. The CDR3 coding sequence is TGTGCCAGTAGTTTACGCAGAGGGGAGTTTGAAGCTTTCTTT.

The rearrangement uses TRBV7-2 and TRBJ1-1, with 8 bases matching TRBD1. The CDR3 has 15 residues. Looked up from germline, CDR1 is SGHTA and CDR2 is FQGNSA. J was trimmed by 2 bases and V by 5 bases; bases with no gene match: 7. The CDR3 bases are TGTGCCAGCAGCAAGCAGACAGGGGTCAACACTGAAGCTTTCTTT. This gives the protein CASSKQTGVNTEAFF.

In this sample, this clone turned up a few times. This rearrangement joins TRBV7-9 to TRBJ1-1; 8 positions match TRBD1. The CDR3 sequence is 15 residues long. With V trimmed by 5 bases and J by 4 bases, 9 bases remained unmatched. The germline V gene encodes CDR1 SEHNR and CDR2 FQNEAQ (reference sequence). Here the CDR3 DNA reads TGTGCCAGCAGCGTAAAGACAGGGGATGGCACTGAAGCTTTCTTT. This sequence encodes CASSVKTGDGTEAFF.

The chain uses TRBV21-1 and TRBJ1-1. TRBV21-1 is a recognized pseudogene. The CDR3 length is 18 residues. The CDR3 region has the DNA TGTGCCAGCAGCAAAGGGAGGGGCCAGGGCGTGATGAACACTGAAGCTTTCTTT. The encoded protein is CASSKGRGQGVMNTEAFF.

V gene TRBV29-1 combines with J gene TRBJ2-3; possible D gene TRBD1, 6 bases. V was cut by 4 bases and J by 3 bases, with 11 bases left in between. The CDR3 contains 13 residues. Germline V gives CDR1 SQVTM, CDR2 ANQGSEA. The CDR3 DNA sequence: TGCAGCGTTGGGGTGGACAGAACAGATACGCAGTATTTT. This translates into CSVGVDRTDTQYF.

This clone appeared once. The V gene is TRBV4-1, the J gene TRBJ1-4; TRBD1 might be the D (6 bases). V dropped 4 bases and J dropped 7 bases, with 16 bases sitting between them. The length of the CDR3 is 15 residues. CDR1 and CDR2 (germline): MGHRA, YSYEKL. The CDR3, as DNA: TGCGCCAGCAGCCCAAAGACAGGCTTAGTTGAAAAACTGTTTTTT. Its protein product is CASSPKTGLVEKLFF.

The chain uses TRBV5-8 and TRBJ2-1; TRBD1 matches 8 bases. This CDR3 contains 17 residues. The V segment lost 4 bases and the J segment 1 base; nucleotides outside the gene matches: 10. Germline V gives CDR1 SGHTS, CDR2 YDEGEE. The CDR3 region is CASSRDRRSRSYNEQFF. CDR3 DNA: TGTGCCAGCAGCCGGGACAGGCGAAGCAGGTCCTACAATGAGCAGTTCTTC. Variable domain in full (rest from reference TRBV5-8 and TRBJ2-1): EAGVTQSPTHLIKTRGQQATLRCSPISGHTSVYWYQQALGLGLQFLLWYDEGEERNRGNFPPRFSGRQFPNYSSELNVNALELEDSALYLCASSRDRRSRSYNEQFFGPGTRLTVL.

The chain employs TRBV27 and TRBJ2-2; 8 bases line up with TRBD1. The germline CDR1 and CDR2 sequences are MNHEY and SMNVEV (reference sequence). J lost 0 bases, V lost 7 bases, and 13 bases had no gene match. The CDR3 runs to 18 residues. DNA of the CDR3: TGTGCCAGCACTCCCGATAGACAGGGGCTAGCGAACACCGGGGAGCTGTTTTTT. Amino acids: CASTPDRQGLANTGELFF.

CDR3 in DNA: TGTGCCAGCTCACCAGGGCAGGTCATCGGGGAAACCCACTTT. This encodes CASSPGQVIGETHF. V gene TRBV18 combines with J gene TRBJ1-6; D is unclear. V lost 2 bases and J 18 bases, leaving 20 bases between the germline ends. There are 14 residues in the CDR3. Germline V CDR1 and CDR2: KGHSH, LQKENI.

The chain carries TRBV28 and TRBJ2-5; D perhaps matches TRBD1 (5 bases). CDR3 length: 14 residues. CDR1 is MDHEN, CDR2 SYDVKM, per germline. V lost 3 bases to trimming and J lost 5 bases, with 13 bases between them. DNA for the CDR3: TGTGCCAGCAGTTTTTCCTGGGGCACTGAGACCCAGTACTTC. Protein sequence: CASSFSWGTETQYF.

The V gene is TRBV19, the J gene TRBJ1-1; no reliable D call. This CDR3 spans 15 amino acids. Germline CDR1 reads LNHDA; CDR2 reads SQIVND (reference sequence). Trimming took 7 bases from V and 1 from J, leaving 16 bases between them. In DNA, the CDR3 is TGTGCCAGTACTGTATCGGGTGTGGCGAACACTGAAGCTTTCTTT. Protein product: CASTVSGVANTEAFF.

The chain couples TRBV19 to TRBJ1-4; TRBD1 is a possible D gene (6 bases). Germline values: CDR1 LNHDA, CDR2 SQIVND (reference sequence). V was trimmed by 5 bases and J by 4 bases, leaving 14 bases between them. The CDR3 totals 15 residues. The CDR3 DNA reads TGTGCCAGTAGTGCTCAGGGGAAAATTAATGAAAAACTGTTTTTT. As protein: CASSAQGKINEKLFF.

The rearrangement joins TRBV11-2 to TRBJ2-3; 13 bases line up with TRBD2. The germline CDR1 and CDR2 sequences are SGHAT and FQNNGV. The CDR3 has 16 amino acids. V shed 4 bases and J 4 bases; nucleotides not matched to a gene: 5. This chain's CDR3 is CASSSRTSGGPDTQYF. The CDR3 region has the DNA TGTGCCAGCAGCTCCCGGACTAGCGGGGGCCCAGATACGCAGTATTTT.

The V and J genes are TRBV7-9 and TRBJ2-2, with D possibly being TRBD2 (5 bases). Germline CDR1 reads SEHNR; CDR2 reads FQNEAQ (reference sequence). Trimming shortened V by 3 bases and J by 3 bases, and 5 bases separated the two germline ends. The CDR3 has 13 residues. The CDR3, as DNA: TGTGCCAGCAGCTTGAGGGACACCGGGGAGCTGTTTTTT. Its protein product is CASSLRDTGELFF.

This clone was recorded once. The chain combines TRBV6-5 with TRBJ2-1; tentatively, D is TRBD1 or TRBD2 (5 bases each). Germline CDR1 and CDR2: MNHEY and SVGAGI. The CDR3 has 14 residues. V lost 0 bases and J lost 6, with 9 bases in between. CDR3 bases: TGTGCCAGCAGTTACTCGGGGACGGGCAATGAGCAGTTCTTC. It codes for CASSYSGTGNEQFF.

The J gene is TRBJ1-1, the V gene TRBV7-2; D is undetermined. Per germline, CDR1 SGHTA and CDR2 FQGNSA. The CDR3 extends over 16 amino acids. Trimming stripped 6 bases from V and 1 base from J, with 18 bases between. This chain's CDR3 is CASRRAATRQNTEAFF. CDR3 nucleotide sequence: TGTGCCAGCAGACGTGCCGCGACACGGCAGAACACTGAAGCTTTCTTT.

CDR3 DNA sequence: TGTGCCAGCAGTTACTCAGGGGTAGACGGGGACAATGAGCAGTTCTTC. Residues: CASSYSGVDGDNEQFF. This chain connects TRBV6-5 to TRBJ2-1, with D tentatively TRBD1 or TRBD2 (5 bases each). Germline CDR1 MNHEY, CDR2 SVGAGI. Trimming left V 0 bases short and J 5 bases short, with 14 bases between. There are 16 residues in the CDR3.

This chain links TRBV13 with TRBJ2-1, with D hard to call. The CDR3 loop spans 17 amino acids. Per germline, CDR1 PRHDT and CDR2 FYEKMQ (reference sequence). With 6 bases removed from V and 0 bases from J, the gap between germline ends came to 18 bases. DNA for the CDR3: TGTGCCAGCAGGGGTTTGGAGCCGTCGGGCTCCTACAATGAGCAGTTCTTC. Translating it yields CASRGLEPSGSYNEQFF.

The chain links TRBV4-3 to TRBJ2-4; weak D call: TRBD1 (6 bases). Germline CDR1 LGHNA, CDR2 YSLEER. V gave up 0 bases and J gave up 1 base, with 13 bases separating them. The CDR3 length is 17 residues. CDR3 in amino acids: CASSQDLTGRAKNIQYF. Here the CDR3 DNA reads TGCGCCAGCAGCCAAGATCTGACAGGAAGGGCCAAAAACATTCAGTACTTC.

The gene calls are TRBV29-1 and TRBJ1-1; TRBD1 matches at 7 bases. The CDR3 consists of 14 residues. V lost 4 bases to trimming and J lost 5 bases; unmatched junction nucleotides: 10. The germline gives CDR1 SQVTM, CDR2 ANQGSEA. DNA of the CDR3: TGCAGCGTTGGTACAGGGGCTTTTGGTACTGAAGCTTTCTTT. Protein product: CSVGTGAFGTEAFF.

The chain couples TRBV29-1 to TRBJ2-7; D unresolved. From germline, CDR1 is SQVTM and CDR2 ANQGSEA. This CDR3 is built from 14 residues. Trimming took off 8 bases at V and 3 bases at J, with 20 bases between the two ends. CDR3 in DNA: TGCAGCTCTTGTGAGGATGCTAGATGCTACGAGCAGTACTTC. This encodes CSSCEDARCYEQYF.

The J gene is TRBJ2-3, the V gene TRBV9; 9 bases are shared with TRBD2. Germline V gives CDR1 SGDLS, CDR2 YYNGEE. J gave up 3 bases and V 3 bases, and 8 bases lay outside the gene matches. The CDR3 runs 16 residues. The CDR3 spells CASSGRAGGPTDTQYF. The CDR3 bases are TGTGCCAGCAGCGGTAGAGCGGGGGGCCCTACAGATACGCAGTATTTT.

The chain carries TRBV6-2 or TRBV6-3 and TRBJ2-5; 7 nucleotides agree with TRBD2. Germline V gene data show CDR1 as MNHEY and CDR2 as SVGEGT. V lost 0 bases to trimming and J lost 0 bases; unmatched junction nucleotides: 4. The length of the CDR3 is 16 residues. The CDR3 DNA reads TGTGCCAGCAGTTACTCCCTAGCGGCTCACCAAGAGACCCAGTACTTC. Encoded protein: CASSYSLAAHQETQYF.

The gene calls are TRBV28 and TRBJ2-2; possible D gene TRBD2, 6 bases. The CDR3 spans 15 residues. Germline loops: CDR1 MDHEN, CDR2 SYDVKM. Between the trimmed V and J ends, which lost 5 bases and 3 bases, there was a span of 13 bases. In DNA form, the CDR3 reads TGTGCCAGCAGTCCCGGGGGTCGGCACACCGGGGAGCTGTTTTTT. This gives the protein CASSPGGRHTGELFF.

The rearrangement joins TRBV2 to TRBJ2-2; 10 nucleotides align to TRBD1. CDR1 and CDR2 (germline): SNHLY, FYNNEI. This CDR3 contains 15 residues. Trimming took 6 bases from V and 6 from J; bases not matched to a gene: 7. The CDR3 region is CASRERQGAAGELFF. The CDR3 DNA reads TGTGCCAGCAGGGAGAGACAGGGGGCGGCCGGGGAGCTGTTTTTT.

The V call is TRBV18, the J call TRBJ2-7; 8 bases align to TRBD1. CDR1 is KGHSH and CDR2 is LQKENI in the germline V gene. The V and J ends lost 4 bases and 7 bases, in that order; junction bases with no gene match: 12. The CDR3 spans 15 residues. The CDR3 reads CASSLTGQALGEQYF. Here the CDR3 DNA reads TGTGCCAGCTCACTAACGGGACAGGCGCTAGGGGAGCAGTACTTC.

This chain links TRBV16 with TRBJ2-1; 8 positions agree with TRBD1. J gave up 8 bases and V 4 bases, and 10 bases lay outside the gene matches. This CDR3 has 15 amino acids. Germline V CDR1 and CDR2: KGHSY, FQNENV. CDR3 DNA: TGTGCCAGCAGCCCTCAGGAGACAGGGGTCCATGAGCAGTTCTTC. Translated: CASSPQETGVHEQFF.

The chain employs TRBV12-5 and TRBJ1-1; no firm D call. The V gene lost 6 bases and the J gene lost 6 bases, with 14 bases spanning the gap. Per germline, CDR1 LGHNT and CDR2 FRNRAP. CDR3 size: 13 residues. In DNA form, the CDR3 reads TGTGCTAGTGGGGCGATCCTGGTCGCTGAAGCTTTCTTT. It translates to CASGAILVAEAFF.